This is a list of T cell receptor beta chains from one sample in a study of cytomegalovirus exposure and HLA in healthy donors. The repertoire was sequenced with immunoSEQ multiplex PCR; TCRdb's copy has only in-frame clones and lacks some. The sample lists 100,000 to 150,000 clones, over 60% occurring once. Material for sequencing was PBMCs. The receptor set was obtained from a male donor in good health and CMV-seropositive. The conserved cysteine and the conserved F or W are not part of the CDR3 here. The order of the fields is clone size, J gene, V gene, CDR3 protein. Clone sizes are given selectively: once, few, many, or a class where the clone is expanded.

- TRBJ2-1 TRBV23-1 ASSQCRVSSYNEQF
few TRBJ2-5 TRBV28 ASSGQGAGETQY
- TRBJ1-1 TRBV28 ASSLPGTGGEAF
- TRBJ2-5 TRBV6-5 ASSADRVQETQY
- TRBJ2-7 TRBV5-1 ASSARGSGVIYEQY
- - TRBV7-9 ASSLFTGENYEQY
- TRBJ2-5 TRBV7-2 ASSFRTSGIGETQY
once TRBJ2-2 TRBV15 ATSRDRSGNTGELF
- TRBJ2-5 TRBV7-7 ASSLGGTGSGKETQY
- TRBJ2-6 TRBV15 ATSTTRVPNSGANVLT
- TRBJ1-1 TRBV5-6 ASSPGGGSMNTEAF
once TRBJ1-1 TRBV11-2 ASSFPGTTEAF
- TRBJ2-2 TRBV7-3 ASSLTGGQTTGELF
- TRBJ2-7 TRBV23-1 ASSQSNRDDYEQY
- TRBJ2-5 TRBV7-2 ASSPNRGGGTQY
few TRBJ2-5 TRBV6-1 ASSEGGGTQETQY
- TRBJ1-1 TRBV4-1 ASSIPGHRREEAF
once TRBJ2-5 TRBV28 ASRVAGSQETQY
- TRBJ2-1 TRBV29-1 SVDRAGGNEQF
- TRBJ1-1 TRBV2 ASSTGQGQMNTEAF
- TRBJ1-1 TRBV28 ATQYQLNTEAF
- TRBJ1-3 TRBV7-9 ASRYTSSGNTIY
few TRBJ2-5 TRBV7-9 ASSRIGGRGGQETQY
few TRBJ2-1 TRBV28 ASRPSEGGGNEQF
- TRBJ2-1 TRBV2 ASSSQGSSGEQF
few TRBJ1-1 TRBV2 ASNQKSDFVGAGAF
- TRBJ2-7 TRBV28 ASSLTRPREQY
few TRBJ1-6 TRBV5-4 ASSLDRASLNSPLH
- TRBJ1-5 TRBV6-4 ASSEAGGQPQH
- TRBJ2-7 TRBV28 ASSFRGRPYEQY
- TRBJ1-2 TRBV19 ASSVGQGPNYGYT
- TRBJ2-2 TRBV18 ASSPPSLQGTGELF
- TRBJ1-6 TRBV28 ASINRGVKRTLH
- TRBJ2-7 TRBV5-6 ASSFGDREV
once TRBJ2-3 TRBV5-6 ASSRAGSQY
- TRBJ1-1 TRBV5-4 ASSEGASGTEAF
- TRBJ2-6 TRBV7-8 ASSLGTARSGANVLT
- TRBJ1-2 TRBV6-1 ASSERRVRGGYT
- TRBJ2-3 TRBV5-1 ASSSGTGFRDTQY
- TRBJ1-2 TRBV11-2 ASSRLSTNYGYT
- TRBJ2-4 TRBV6-1 ASSSWTSGSEY
- TRBJ2-5 TRBV5-1 ASSPDVGGQETQY
- TRBJ1-6 TRBV6-6 ASREDRAGNSPLH
- TRBJ2-7 TRBV11-2 ASSPSSYEQY
few TRBJ2-7 TRBV19 ASSIRGHEQY